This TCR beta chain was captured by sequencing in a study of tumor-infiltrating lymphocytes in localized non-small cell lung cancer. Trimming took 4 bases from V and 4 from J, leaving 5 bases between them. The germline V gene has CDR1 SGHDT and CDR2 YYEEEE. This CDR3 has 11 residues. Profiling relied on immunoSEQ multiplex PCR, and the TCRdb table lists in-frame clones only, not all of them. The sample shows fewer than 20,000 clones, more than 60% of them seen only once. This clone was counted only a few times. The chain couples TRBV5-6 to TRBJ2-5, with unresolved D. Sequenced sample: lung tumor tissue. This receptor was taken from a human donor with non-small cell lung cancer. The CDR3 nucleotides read TGTGCCAGCAGCGTCGGAGAGACCCAGTACTTC. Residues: CASSVGETQYF.